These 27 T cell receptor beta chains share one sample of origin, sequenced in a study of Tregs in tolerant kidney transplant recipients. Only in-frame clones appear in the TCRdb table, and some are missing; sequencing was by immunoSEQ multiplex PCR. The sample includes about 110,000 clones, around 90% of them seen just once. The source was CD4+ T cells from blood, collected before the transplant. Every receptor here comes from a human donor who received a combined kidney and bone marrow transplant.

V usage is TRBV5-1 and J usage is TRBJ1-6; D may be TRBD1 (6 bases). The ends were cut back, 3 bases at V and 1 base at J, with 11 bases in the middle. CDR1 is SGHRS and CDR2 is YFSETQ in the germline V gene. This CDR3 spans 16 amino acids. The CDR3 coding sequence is TGCGCCAGCAGCTCAGGGGATCGGTCCTATAATTCACCCCTCCACTTT. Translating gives CASSSGDRSYNSPLHF.

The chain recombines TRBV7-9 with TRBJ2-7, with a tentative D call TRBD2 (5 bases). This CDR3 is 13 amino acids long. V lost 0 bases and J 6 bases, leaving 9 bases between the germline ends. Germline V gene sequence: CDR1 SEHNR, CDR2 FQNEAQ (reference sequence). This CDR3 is CASSLAGVGEQYF. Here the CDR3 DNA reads TGTGCCAGCAGCTTAGCGGGAGTTGGCGAGCAGTACTTC.

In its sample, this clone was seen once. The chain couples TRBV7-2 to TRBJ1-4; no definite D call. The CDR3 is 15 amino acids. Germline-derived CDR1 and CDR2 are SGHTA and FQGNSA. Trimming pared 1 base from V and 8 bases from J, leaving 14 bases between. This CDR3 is CASSLGGLQEEKLFF. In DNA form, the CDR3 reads TGTGCCAGCAGCTTAGGCGGACTCCAGGAAGAAAAACTGTTTTTT.

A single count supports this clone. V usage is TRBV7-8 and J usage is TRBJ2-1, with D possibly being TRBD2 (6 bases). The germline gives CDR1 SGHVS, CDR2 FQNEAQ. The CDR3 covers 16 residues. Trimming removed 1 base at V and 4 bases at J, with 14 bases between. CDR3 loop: CASSLVGLPRYNEQFF. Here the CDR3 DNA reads TGTGCCAGCAGCTTAGTAGGACTACCAAGATACAATGAGCAGTTCTTC.

This CDR3 is CAISETAALPYNEQFF. As DNA, the CDR3 is TGTGCCATCAGTGAGACTGCGGCATTACCCTACAATGAGCAGTTCTTC. This chain connects TRBV10-3 to TRBJ2-1; D gene unclear. This CDR3 has 16 residues. The V and J ends lost 2 bases and 2 bases respectively, with 13 bases between them. Germline values: CDR1 ENHRY, CDR2 SYGVKD.

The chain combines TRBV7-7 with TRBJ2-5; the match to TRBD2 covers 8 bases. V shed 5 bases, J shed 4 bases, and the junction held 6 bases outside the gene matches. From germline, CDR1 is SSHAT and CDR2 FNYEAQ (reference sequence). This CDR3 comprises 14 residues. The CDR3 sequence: CASSQGRGGETQYF. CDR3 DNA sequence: TGTGCCAGCAGCCAGGGCCGGGGGGGAGAGACCCAGTACTTC.

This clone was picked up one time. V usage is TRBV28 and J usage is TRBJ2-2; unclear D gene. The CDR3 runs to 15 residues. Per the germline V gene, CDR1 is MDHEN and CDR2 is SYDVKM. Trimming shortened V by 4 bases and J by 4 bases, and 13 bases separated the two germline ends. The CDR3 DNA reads TGTGCCAGCAGTTCCCAATCCCTCAGCACCGGGGAGCTGTTTTTT. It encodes CASSSQSLSTGELFF.

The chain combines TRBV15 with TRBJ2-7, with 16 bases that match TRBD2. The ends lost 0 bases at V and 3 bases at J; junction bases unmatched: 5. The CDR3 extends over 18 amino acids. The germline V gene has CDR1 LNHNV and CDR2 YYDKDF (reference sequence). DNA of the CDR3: TGTGCCACCAGCAGAGACCCCGGGACTAGCGGGAGGGACTACGAGCAGTACTTC. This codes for CATSRDPGTSGRDYEQYF.

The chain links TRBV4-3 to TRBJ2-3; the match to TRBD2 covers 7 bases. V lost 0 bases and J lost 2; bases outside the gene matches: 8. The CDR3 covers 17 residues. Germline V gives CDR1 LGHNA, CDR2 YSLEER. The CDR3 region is CASSQDSGPDPTDTQYF. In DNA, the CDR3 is TGCGCCAGCAGCCAAGATAGCGGGCCTGACCCCACAGATACGCAGTATTTT.

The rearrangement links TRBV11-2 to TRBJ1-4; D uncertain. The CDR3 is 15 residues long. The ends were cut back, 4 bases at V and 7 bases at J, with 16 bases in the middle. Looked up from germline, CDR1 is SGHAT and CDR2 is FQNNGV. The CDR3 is CASSSISRAGEKLFF. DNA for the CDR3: TGTGCCAGCAGCTCCATATCGAGGGCGGGTGAAAAACTGTTTTTT.

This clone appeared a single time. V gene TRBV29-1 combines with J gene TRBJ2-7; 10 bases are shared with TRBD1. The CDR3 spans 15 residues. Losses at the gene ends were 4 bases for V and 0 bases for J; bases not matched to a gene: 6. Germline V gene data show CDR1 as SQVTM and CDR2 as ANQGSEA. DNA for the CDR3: TGCAGCGTTGTAGGAGGGGACAGGGGCTCCTACGAGCAGTACTTC. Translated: CSVVGGDRGSYEQYF.

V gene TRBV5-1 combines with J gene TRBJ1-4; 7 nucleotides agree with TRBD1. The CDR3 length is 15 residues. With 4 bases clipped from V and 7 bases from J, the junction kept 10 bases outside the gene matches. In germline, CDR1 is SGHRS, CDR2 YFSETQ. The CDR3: CASSRDREGGEKLFF. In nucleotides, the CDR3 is TGCGCCAGCAGCCGAGACAGGGAAGGAGGTGAAAAACTGTTTTTT.

The CDR3 protein is CASSTGANTEAFF. The CDR3 region has the DNA TGTGCCAGCTCAACAGGGGCGAACACTGAAGCTTTCTTT. V is TRBV18 and J is TRBJ1-1, with 7 bases that match TRBD1. V gave up 5 bases and J gave up 1 base; unmatched junction bases: 1. This CDR3 contains 13 residues. The germline gives CDR1 KGHSH, CDR2 LQKENI.

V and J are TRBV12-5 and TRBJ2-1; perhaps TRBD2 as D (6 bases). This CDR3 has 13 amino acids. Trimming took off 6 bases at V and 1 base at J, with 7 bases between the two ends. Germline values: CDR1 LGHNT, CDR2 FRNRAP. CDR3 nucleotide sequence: TGTGCTAGTGGAGGGAGGTCCTACAATGAGCAGTTCTTC. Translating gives CASGGRSYNEQFF.

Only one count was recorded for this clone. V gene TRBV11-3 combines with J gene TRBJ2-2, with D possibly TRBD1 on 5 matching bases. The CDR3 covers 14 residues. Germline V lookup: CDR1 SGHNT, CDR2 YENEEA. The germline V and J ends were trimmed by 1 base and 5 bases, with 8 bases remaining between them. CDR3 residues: CASSLGKGTGELFF. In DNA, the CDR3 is TGTGCCAGCAGCTTAGGCAAGGGGACCGGGGAGCTGTTTTTT.

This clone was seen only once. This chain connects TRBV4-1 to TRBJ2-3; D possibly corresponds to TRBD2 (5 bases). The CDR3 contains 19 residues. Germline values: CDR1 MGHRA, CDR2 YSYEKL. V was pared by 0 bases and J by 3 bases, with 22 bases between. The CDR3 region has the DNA TGCGCCAGCAGCCAAGATCTAGCAACGGCTTCCTTCAGGACAGATACGCAGTATTTT. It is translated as CASSQDLATASFRTDTQYF.

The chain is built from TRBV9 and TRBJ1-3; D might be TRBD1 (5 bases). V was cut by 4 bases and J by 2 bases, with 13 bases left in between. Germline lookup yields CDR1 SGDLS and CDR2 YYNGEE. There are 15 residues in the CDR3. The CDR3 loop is CASSPRWGAGNTIYF. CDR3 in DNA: TGTGCCAGCAGCCCTAGGTGGGGGGCTGGAAACACCATATATTTT.

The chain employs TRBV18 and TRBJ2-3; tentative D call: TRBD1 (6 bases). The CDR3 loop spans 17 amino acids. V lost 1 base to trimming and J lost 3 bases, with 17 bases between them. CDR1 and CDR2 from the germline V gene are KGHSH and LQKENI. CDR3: CASSPRLGAGETDTQYF. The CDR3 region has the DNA TGTGCCAGCTCACCACGCCTGGGGGCTGGAGAAACAGATACGCAGTATTTT.

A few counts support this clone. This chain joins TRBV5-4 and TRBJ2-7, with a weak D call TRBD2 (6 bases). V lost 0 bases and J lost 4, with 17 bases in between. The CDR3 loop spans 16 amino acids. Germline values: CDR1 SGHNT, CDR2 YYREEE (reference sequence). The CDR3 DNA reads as TGTGCCAGCAGCTTGGGAGCGGGCGCTCTTAAGTACGAGCAGTACTTC. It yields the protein CASSLGAGALKYEQYF.

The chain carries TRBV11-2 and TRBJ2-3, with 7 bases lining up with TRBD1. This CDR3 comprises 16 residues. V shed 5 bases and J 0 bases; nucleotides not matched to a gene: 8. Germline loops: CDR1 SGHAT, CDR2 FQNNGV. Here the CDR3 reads CASSAPGQSSTDTQYF. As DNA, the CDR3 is TGTGCCAGCAGCGCGCCGGGACAGTCTAGCACAGATACGCAGTATTTT.

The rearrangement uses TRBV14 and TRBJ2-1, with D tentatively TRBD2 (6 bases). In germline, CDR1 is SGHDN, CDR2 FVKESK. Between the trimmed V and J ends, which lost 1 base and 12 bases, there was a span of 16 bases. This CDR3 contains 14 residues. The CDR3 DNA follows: TGTGCCAGCAGCCAAGGGACATTAGCGGCTCGGCAGTTCTTC. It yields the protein CASSQGTLAARQFF.

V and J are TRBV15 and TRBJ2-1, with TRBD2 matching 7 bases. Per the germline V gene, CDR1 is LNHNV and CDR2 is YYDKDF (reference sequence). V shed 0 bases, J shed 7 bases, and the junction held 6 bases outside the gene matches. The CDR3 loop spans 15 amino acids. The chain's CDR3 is CATSRDLAVYNEQFF. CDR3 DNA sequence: TGTGCCACCAGCAGAGATCTAGCGGTGTATAATGAGCAGTTCTTC.

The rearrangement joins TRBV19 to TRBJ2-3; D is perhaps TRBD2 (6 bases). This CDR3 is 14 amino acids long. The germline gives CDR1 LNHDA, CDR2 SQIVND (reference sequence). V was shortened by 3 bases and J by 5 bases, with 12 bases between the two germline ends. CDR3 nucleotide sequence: TGTGCCAGTAGTATCGGCGGGGTGGAAGATACGCAGTATTTT. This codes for CASSIGGVEDTQYF.

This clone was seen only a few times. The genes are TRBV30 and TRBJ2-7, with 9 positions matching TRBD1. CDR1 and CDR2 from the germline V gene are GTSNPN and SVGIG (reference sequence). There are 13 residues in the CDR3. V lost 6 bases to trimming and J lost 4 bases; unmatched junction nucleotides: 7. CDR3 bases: TGTGCCTGTACCGACAGGGGGGATTACGAGCAGTACTTC. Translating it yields CACTDRGDYEQYF.

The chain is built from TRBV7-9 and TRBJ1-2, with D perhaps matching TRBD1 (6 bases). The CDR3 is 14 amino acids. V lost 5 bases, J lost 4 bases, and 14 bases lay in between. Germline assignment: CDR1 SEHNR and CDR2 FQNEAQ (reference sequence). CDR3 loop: CASSPTGSGYGYTF. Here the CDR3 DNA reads TGTGCCAGCAGCCCTACAGGGAGCGGCTATGGCTACACCTTC.

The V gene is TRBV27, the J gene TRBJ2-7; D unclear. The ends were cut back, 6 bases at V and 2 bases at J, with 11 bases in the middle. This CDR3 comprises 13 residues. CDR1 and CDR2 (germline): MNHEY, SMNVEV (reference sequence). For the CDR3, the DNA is TGTGCCAGCAGCGAGGCCCGGGCCTACGAGCAGTACTTC. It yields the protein CASSEARAYEQYF.

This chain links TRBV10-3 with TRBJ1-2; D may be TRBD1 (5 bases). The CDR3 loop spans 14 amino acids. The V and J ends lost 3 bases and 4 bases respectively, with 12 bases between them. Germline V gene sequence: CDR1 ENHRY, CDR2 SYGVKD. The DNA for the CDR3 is TGTGCCATCAGTGACGGGCGCGGGGCCTATGGCTACACCTTC. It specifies CAISDGRGAYGYTF.